The 21 T cell receptor beta chains in this list originate from one sample, sequenced in a study of T cell responses to AZD1222 COVID-19 vaccine. The data were produced by immunoSEQ multiplex PCR, yet TCRdb's version contains in-frame clones alone and is incomplete. The sample consists of 90,000 to 150,000 clones, roughly 88% of them appearing once. Sequencing used peripheral blood, obtained on day 0 of AZD1222 vaccination. The receptors stem from an adult in good health.

The genes are TRBV9 and TRBJ1-5, with unresolved D. The CDR3 loop spans 14 amino acids. Trimming left V 0 bases short and J 0 bases short, with 4 bases between. CDR1 is SGDLS and CDR2 is YYNGEE in the germline V gene. CDR3 sequence (DNA): TGTGCCAGCAGCGTAGAGGATAGCAATCAGCCCCAGCATTTT. Translated: CASSVEDSNQPQHF.

The chain links TRBV18 to TRBJ1-1, with D unclear. Trimming cost V 0 bases and J 6 bases, with 11 bases left between them. Germline V CDR1 and CDR2: KGHSH, LQKENI. The CDR3 has 14 residues. CDR3 in amino acids: CASSPPSLQAEAFF. The CDR3 nucleotides read TGTGCCAGCTCACCACCGAGTCTGCAGGCTGAAGCTTTCTTT.

The chain combines TRBV25-1 with TRBJ2-7, with D possibly TRBD1 on 5 matching bases. Trimming cost V 0 bases and J 3 bases, with 9 bases left between them. The CDR3 is 14 amino acids. CDR1 is MGHDK, CDR2 SYGVNS, per germline. CDR3 nucleotides: TGTGCCAGCAGTGAATATGGAGACAGCTACGAGCAGTACTTC. This translates into CASSEYGDSYEQYF.

V gene TRBV10-2 combines with J gene TRBJ2-7; D is ambiguous. The V gene's germline CDR1 is WSHSY and CDR2 SAAADI. V lost 10 bases to trimming and J lost 0 bases, with 16 bases between them. The CDR3 is 14 residues long. The CDR3 coding sequence is TGCGCCACCAAGAGGTTAGGGAACTCCTACGAGCAGTACTTC. Translated: CATKRLGNSYEQYF.

This sequence joins TRBV10-3 and TRBJ2-5; D is undetermined. Trimming pared 3 bases from V and 1 base from J, leaving 6 bases between. The CDR3 runs 13 residues. CDR1 ENHRY and CDR2 SYGVKD come from the germline V gene. The CDR3 sequence is CAISEIGQETQYF. CDR3 coding DNA: TGTGCCATCAGTGAAATAGGCCAAGAGACCCAGTACTTC.

The chain links TRBV7-3 to TRBJ1-1; TRBD1 aligns across 7 bases. Trimming removed 3 bases from V and 3 bases from J; junction bases left unmatched: 1. Looked up from germline, CDR1 is SGHTA and CDR2 is FQGTGA. This CDR3 comprises 13 residues. The CDR3 loop is CASSLGQHTEAFF. The CDR3 DNA reads as TGTGCCAGCAGCTTGGGACAGCACACTGAAGCTTTCTTT.

This chain joins TRBV5-4 and TRBJ1-2, with 8 bases matching TRBD1. This CDR3 has 14 residues. V dropped 3 bases and J dropped 4; count of bases not matched to a gene: 5. The V gene's germline CDR1 is SGHNT and CDR2 YYREEE (reference sequence). The CDR3 protein is CASSWGQESYGYTF. In DNA form, the CDR3 reads TGTGCCAGCAGCTGGGGACAGGAGTCCTATGGCTACACCTTC.

The chain has TRBV5-1 and TRBJ2-1; 7 nucleotides agree with TRBD2. Germline trimming cut 0 bases from V and 7 bases from J; bases unmatched to any gene: 7. Germline V gene lookup returns CDR1 SGHRS and CDR2 YFSETQ. This CDR3 spans 15 amino acids. CDR3 loop: CASSLDAGVTNEQFF. CDR3 nucleotides: TGCGCCAGCAGCTTGGACGCGGGGGTCACGAATGAGCAGTTCTTC.

This chain uses TRBV18 with TRBJ1-6, with 10 bases matching TRBD1. CDR3 length: 14 amino acids. Germline lookup yields CDR1 KGHSH and CDR2 LQKENI. V shed 4 bases, J shed 8 bases, and the junction held 2 bases outside the gene matches. The CDR3 sequence: CASSRDRGDSPLHF. DNA for the CDR3: TGTGCCAGCTCACGGGACAGGGGAGATTCACCCCTCCACTTT.

The V gene is TRBV2, the J gene TRBJ1-5; D is possibly TRBD1 (5 bases). Trimming took 5 bases from V and 3 from J, leaving 14 bases between them. The CDR3 length is 15 residues. In germline, CDR1 is SNHLY, CDR2 FYNNEI. The CDR3 nucleotides are TGTGCCAGCAGTCCCTACCAGGGCTCCAATCAGCCCCAGCATTTT. Translated, it gives CASSPYQGSNQPQHF.

This chain uses TRBV4-2 with TRBJ2-1, with D maybe TRBD1 (5 bases). Germline-derived CDR1 and CDR2 are LGHNA and YNFKEQ. CDR3 length: 14 amino acids. The V and J ends lost 1 base and 7 bases respectively, with 11 bases between them. CDR3 residues: CASSQVGRGNEQFF. The CDR3 DNA reads as TGTGCCAGCAGCCAAGTTGGTAGGGGAAATGAGCAGTTCTTC.

The rearrangement uses TRBV10-3 and TRBJ1-1; D remains ambiguous. The CDR3 contains 11 residues. Trimming pared 2 bases from V and 8 bases from J, leaving 6 bases between. CDR1 and CDR2 from the germline V gene are ENHRY and SYGVKD. CDR3 sequence (DNA): TGTGCCATCAGTGAGGCCAGCGAAGCTTTCTTT. Translation gives CAISEASEAFF.

The V and J genes are TRBV19 and TRBJ2-7; TRBD2 is a possible D gene (7 bases). Germline V gene data show CDR1 as LNHDA and CDR2 as SQIVND (reference sequence). The ends were cut back, 3 bases at V and 0 bases at J, with 12 bases in the middle. The CDR3 runs to 15 residues. The DNA for the CDR3 is TGTGCCAGTAGTATGGAACGGGGGGCCTCCTACGAGCAGTACTTC. As protein: CASSMERGASYEQYF.

This rearrangement joins TRBV9 to TRBJ1-5; D remains ambiguous. From germline, CDR1 is SGDLS and CDR2 YYNGEE. V shed 4 bases and J shed 6 bases, with 11 bases lying between them. The length of the CDR3 is 13 residues. The DNA for the CDR3 is TGTGCCAGCAGCCCGACGTCGGGTCAGCCCCAGCATTTT. This sequence encodes CASSPTSGQPQHF.

The chain combines TRBV10-1 with TRBJ1-5, with D perhaps TRBD1 (6 bases). Germline V gene lookup returns CDR1 WNHNN and CDR2 SYGVQD (reference sequence). V lost 8 bases to trimming and J lost 1 base, with 18 bases between them. CDR3 length: 16 amino acids. CDR3 sequence (DNA): TGCGCCAGCGCCACAGGGCCGGCGGAAAGCAATCAGCCCCAGCATTTT. This gives the protein CASATGPAESNQPQHF.

J is TRBJ2-5 and V is TRBV6-1, with D perhaps assigned TRBD1 or TRBD2 (5 bases each). The CDR3 runs to 14 residues. V lost 6 bases to trimming and J lost 7 bases, with 18 bases between them. Germline lookup yields CDR1 MNHNS and CDR2 SASEGT. CDR3 bases: TGTGCCAGCAGCTCAACCTCGGGGCCTTGGACCCAGTACTTC. Its protein is CASSSTSGPWTQYF.

The chain joins TRBV27 to TRBJ1-1, with D unclear. The germline V gene encodes CDR1 MNHEY and CDR2 SMNVEV (reference sequence). The CDR3 is made up of 17 amino acids. Between the trimmed V and J ends, which lost 6 bases and 0 bases, there was a span of 20 bases. CDR3 coding DNA: TGTGCCAGCAGCCCACCTGGGCGTTTGGGAATGAACACTGAAGCTTTCTTT. Protein sequence: CASSPPGRLGMNTEAFF.

The chain employs TRBV6-5 and TRBJ1-2; 7 bases align to TRBD1. The germline CDR1 and CDR2 sequences are MNHEY and SVGAGI. The CDR3 contains 14 residues. Unmatched junction bases numbered 2, after V lost 4 bases and J lost 0 bases. The CDR3 sequence is CASSWDRANYGYTF. Here the CDR3 DNA reads TGTGCCAGCAGTTGGGACAGAGCTAACTATGGCTACACCTTC.

The chain joins TRBV5-1 to TRBJ1-2; D perhaps matches TRBD1 (5 bases). V dropped 2 bases and J dropped 6 bases, with 11 bases sitting between them. This CDR3 has 13 residues. Germline V gene data show CDR1 as SGHRS and CDR2 as YFSETQ. The CDR3 coding sequence is TGCGCCAGCAGCTTCGAGGGACGGGATGGCTACACCTTC. Translating gives CASSFEGRDGYTF.

This chain uses TRBV20-1 with TRBJ2-5; 7 positions agree with TRBD1. The trim removed 3 bases at V and 3 bases at J, leaving 4 bases unmatched. The length of the CDR3 is 13 residues. CDR1 and CDR2 (germline): DFQATT, SNEGSKA (reference sequence). CDR3 bases: TGCAGTGCTAGTCGGGACAGTGAAGAGACCCAGTACTTC. It translates to CSASRDSEETQYF.

This clone is a singleton in its sample. This sequence joins TRBV29-1 and TRBJ2-5, with 12 bases identical to TRBD1. This CDR3 is 15 amino acids long. V was pared by 6 bases and J by 5 bases, with 10 bases of the junction left unmatched. CDR1 SQVTM and CDR2 ANQGSEA come from the germline V gene. In DNA, the CDR3 is TGCAGCGTCTCCGGGACAGGGGGCTACAGGGAGACCCAGTACTTC. It encodes CSVSGTGGYRETQYF.